This T cell receptor beta chain was sequenced for a study of human T cells and chemical hapten exposure (dated by TCRdb to the early 2020s). Some background on the complete study: The libraries were sequenced as a pool, and the TCR yield per sample differed mostly because of small variations in library volumes within the pool. This study followed changes in the peripheral blood TCR repertoire in vivo during primary and secondary sensitization of alopecia patients to the hapten diphenylcyclopropenone (DPC). For every blood RNA sample, sequencing covered both the TCR alpha and TCR beta chains.

The time point label of this sample denotes: healthy volunteer bleed at 6 weeks. Unfractionated whole blood was collected in Tempus Blood RNA tubes, and total RNA was extracted from that blood. As TCR sequencing controls, roughly five healthy volunteers were used, with blood taken at day 0, 2 weeks and 6 weeks. This clonotype came up many times. Its target antigen remains unknown. Base qualities were left out, and no much larger clone turns up one base away. Libraries were built with RACE. The instrument given in TCRdb is NextSeq 500. During library preparation, unique molecular identifiers were attached to individual cDNA molecules so that TCRs could be counted quantitatively and reproducibly. Per the source publication's procedure: A median of about 100,000 TCRs per sample was observed, with a range of 23,224 to 690,600. The Decombinator software suite was used to annotate the V, J and CDR3 of the TCR reads. To make PS versus PT1 abundance plots, every sample was subsampled to the same number of TCRs (28,000). TCRs were defined as expanded if absent before sensitization and observed at least eight times at the 2-week time point. TCRdb cleaned the public reads at Q25 with fastp, built clones with MiXCR and kept in-frame beta chains. CDR3 protein duplicates are merged, each entry listing the most common genes and DNA. The V and J calls come from TCRdb's annotation, not from the publication. This sample holds some 77,000 distinct CDR3 sequences; 8.5% to 9.5% were observed only once. The top ten clonotypes cover roughly 1.5% of the sample.

The paper as a whole reports these results and caveats: DPC sensitization did not change the number of TCRs with a frequency above 1 in 1000, and there was no evidence of changes in global repertoire structure. Repeated subsampling changed both the strength of the expansion versus patch-test correlation and the threshold at which that correlation became significant.

The CDR3 numbers 14 residues from cysteine through phenylalanine. Only the CDR3 region is kept as DNA, spanning 42 bases read in frame from base 1. Between the V and J ends, shortened by 4 bases and 4 bases respectively, the junction contains 16 bases. Based on the germline V gene, the CDR1 and CDR2 sequences are SQVTM and ANQGSEA. Input material: whole blood. This TCR was recovered from a female donor in good health. Some clones in this sample may be carry-over from other donors' samples. The V and J genes are TRBV29-1 and TRBJ1-1; the D gene cannot be named for sure. At the DNA level, the sequence is TGCAGCGTTGGTTTATCGGTCGCCAGCACTGAAGCTTTCTTT. This is translated as CSVGLSVASTEAFF.